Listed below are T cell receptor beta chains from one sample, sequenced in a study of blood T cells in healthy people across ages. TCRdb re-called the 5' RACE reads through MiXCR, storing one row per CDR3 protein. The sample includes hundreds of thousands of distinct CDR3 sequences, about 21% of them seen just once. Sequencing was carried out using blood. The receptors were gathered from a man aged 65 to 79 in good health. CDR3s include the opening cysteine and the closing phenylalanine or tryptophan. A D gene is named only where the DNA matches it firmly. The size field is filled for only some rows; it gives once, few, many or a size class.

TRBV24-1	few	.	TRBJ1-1	CATRKRMNTEAFF	TGTGCCACCAGAAAACGGATGAACACTGAAGCTTTCTTT
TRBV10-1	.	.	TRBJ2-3	CASSEPDTDTQYF	TGCGCCAGCAGTGAGCCAGACACAGATACGCAGTATTTT
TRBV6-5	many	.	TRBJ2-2	CASSYWASTGELFF	TGTGCCAGCAGTTACTGGGCGAGCACCGGGGAGCTGTTTTTT
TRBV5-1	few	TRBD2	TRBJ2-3	CASSSTGTSGTDTQYF	TGCGCCAGCAGCTCTACCGGGACTAGCGGCACAGATACGCAGTATTTT
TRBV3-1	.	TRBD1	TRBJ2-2	CASQPGTGIPGELFF	TGTGCCAGCCAACCTGGGACAGGAATTCCCGGGGAGCTGTTTTTT
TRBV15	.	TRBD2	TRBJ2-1	CATSRDQGWVAGDNEQFF	TGTGCCACCAGCAGAGACCAAGGGTGGGTAGCGGGAGACAATGAGCAGTTCTTC
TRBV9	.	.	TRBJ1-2	CASSVVQGDYGYTF	TGTGCCAGCAGCGTGGTCCAAGGAGACTATGGCTACACCTTC
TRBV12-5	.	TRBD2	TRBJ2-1	CASASSGGNEQFF	TGTGCTAGTGCTTCTAGCGGGGGCAATGAGCAGTTCTTC
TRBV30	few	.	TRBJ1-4	CAWNGGSATNEKLFF	TGTGCCTGGAATGGCGGAAGTGCAACTAATGAAAAACTGTTTTTT
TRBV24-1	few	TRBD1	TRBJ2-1	CATSDLGTGARCDEQFF	TGTGCCACCAGTGATTTAGGGACAGGGGCCCGTTGCGATGAGCAGTTCTTC
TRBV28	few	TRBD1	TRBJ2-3	CASRPTGYTDTQYF	TGTGCCAGCAGACCGACAGGGTACACAGATACGCAGTATTTT
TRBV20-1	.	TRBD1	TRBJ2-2	CSAQDGTGVAGKLFF	TGCAGTGCCCAGGATGGGACAGGGGTGGCGGGAAAGCTGTTTTTT
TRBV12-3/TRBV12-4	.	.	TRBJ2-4	CASPSFGGLAKNIQYF	TGTGCCAGCCCTTCTTTCGGGGGTTTAGCCAAAAACATTCAGTACTTC